A single sample gave rise to the 17 T cell receptor beta chains below, sequenced in a study of cytomegalovirus exposure and HLA in healthy donors. Primers: 60 Vbeta forward and 13 Jbeta reverse. Sequenced by immunoSEQ multiplex PCR; TCRdb stores in-frame clones only, minus some. The repertoire holds over 150,000 clones, 77% seen once, with about 2.6% in the top ten. The sequencing sample was made of PBMCs. The source is a woman in her 40s in good health and CMV-seropositive.

The chain joins TRBV7-9 to TRBJ1-5, with no clear D. This CDR3 comprises 15 residues. Germline assignment: CDR1 SEHNR and CDR2 FQNEAQ (reference sequence). Trimming cost V 1 base and J 5 bases, with 12 bases left between them. CDR3 DNA: TGTGCCAGCAGCTTAGTTGGGCACGGTTATCAGCCCCAGCATTTT. Encoded protein: CASSLVGHGYQPQHF.

This clone was detected a few times. The V and J genes are TRBV14 and TRBJ2-4; 7 nucleotides line up with TRBD2. Germline V CDR1 and CDR2: SGHDN, FVKESK. The junction had 8 bases not matched to a gene; V was cut back by 4 bases and J by 2 bases. The CDR3 covers 16 residues. The CDR3 spells CASSLGLGASKNIQYF. CDR3 sequence (DNA): TGTGCCAGCAGCCTTGGACTAGGCGCTTCCAAAAACATTCAGTACTTC. Combining the CDR3 with reference TRBV14 and TRBJ2-4 gives the whole variable domain EAGVTQFPSHSVIEKGQTVTLRCDPISGHDNLYWYRRVMGKEIKFLLHFVKESKQDESGMPNNRFLAERTGGTYSTLKVQPAELEDSGVYFCASSLGLGASKNIQYFGAGTRLSVL.

This clone occurred a few times. The chain combines TRBV7-9 with TRBJ1-4; D is ambiguous. The length of the CDR3 is 13 residues. Trimming left V 3 bases short and J 7 bases short, with 9 bases between. Germline CDR1 reads SEHNR; CDR2 reads FQNEAQ (reference sequence). The CDR3 is CASSLSSREKLFF. The DNA of the CDR3 is TGTGCCAGCAGCTTGTCCTCGCGTGAAAAACTGTTTTTT.

This clone has just a few counts. The chain carries TRBV11-3 and TRBJ1-2; 9 nucleotides agree with TRBD1. The J segment lost 6 bases and the V segment lost 3 bases, leaving 8 bases of the junction unmatched. This CDR3 has 15 residues. Germline V gives CDR1 SGHNT, CDR2 YENEEA. The CDR3 DNA is TGTGCCAGCAGCTTGACAGGGGGACAGACTAATGGCTACACCTTC. Its protein is CASSLTGGQTNGYTF.

This clone was picked up one time. The chain couples TRBV4-2 to TRBJ2-1; 7 bases line up with TRBD2. Trimming at V came to 0 bases and at J to 0 bases, leaving 5 bases not matched to a gene. There are 17 residues in the CDR3. CDR1 is LGHNA and CDR2 is YNFKEQ in the germline V gene. CDR3 nucleotides: TGTGCCAGCAGCCAAGAATTGGGCGGGAGCTCCTACAATGAGCAGTTCTTC. Translation gives CASSQELGGSSYNEQFF.

The V and J genes are TRBV6-4 and TRBJ2-5, with 8 positions matching TRBD2. Germline V gives CDR1 MRHNA, CDR2 SNTAGT. Germline trimming cut 2 bases from V and 5 bases from J; bases unmatched to any gene: 16. This CDR3 spans 18 amino acids. The CDR3: CASSDQSGAPPGGETQYF. The CDR3 coding sequence is TGTGCCAGCAGTGACCAATCGGGAGCTCCCCCGGGAGGGGAGACCCAGTACTTC.

The V and J genes are TRBV28 and TRBJ1-3; perhaps TRBD1 as D (6 bases). This CDR3 spans 16 amino acids. Looked up from germline, CDR1 is MDHEN and CDR2 is SYDVKM. Trimming left V 6 bases short and J 3 bases short, with 18 bases between. The CDR3 sequence is CASSPHAQGNGNTIYF. DNA for the CDR3: TGTGCCAGCAGCCCCCACGCACAGGGTAATGGAAACACCATATATTTT.

The gene calls are TRBV5-1 and TRBJ2-2; a possible D gene is TRBD2 (5 bases). Germline CDR1 and CDR2: SGHRS and YFSETQ. V was shortened by 0 bases and J by 7 bases, with 13 bases between the two germline ends. This CDR3 has 15 residues. The CDR3 nucleotides read TGCGCCAGCAGCTTGGAGCCAAAAGGAGGCGGGGAGCTGTTTTTT. It yields the protein CASSLEPKGGGELFF.

V and J are TRBV9 and TRBJ2-7; the D gene is possibly TRBD2 (6 bases). This CDR3 has 12 amino acids. V was cut by 4 bases and J by 6 bases, with 11 bases left in between. Germline V CDR1 and CDR2: SGDLS, YYNGEE. CDR3 in amino acids: CASSWDGSEQYF. CDR3 bases: TGTGCCAGCAGCTGGGACGGGAGCGAGCAGTACTTC.

The gene calls are TRBV30 and TRBJ1-1; 7 bases align to TRBD1. The germline V gene has CDR1 GTSNPN and CDR2 SVGIG (reference sequence). The CDR3 sequence is 13 residues long. The V and J ends lost 2 bases and 5 bases, in that order; junction bases with no gene match: 5. The CDR3 DNA reads as TGTGCCTGGAGTATGACAGGGAGGACTGAAGCTTTCTTT. This gives the protein CAWSMTGRTEAFF. Full variable domain (remainder filled in from reference TRBV30 and TRBJ1-1): SQTIHQWPATLVQPVGSPLSLECTVEGTSNPNLYWYRQAAGRGLQLLFYSVGIGQISSEVPQNLSASRPQDRQFILSSKKLLLSDSGFYLCAWSMTGRTEAFFGQGTRLTVV.

V and J are TRBV7-9 and TRBJ1-2; 8 bases align to TRBD1. There are 13 residues in the CDR3. Germline values: CDR1 SEHNR, CDR2 FQNEAQ (reference sequence). V lost 5 bases to trimming and J lost 4 bases; unmatched junction nucleotides: 3. The CDR3 region has the DNA TGTGCCAGCAGCCCAGGGGGCGGCTATGGCTACACCTTC. This encodes CASSPGGGYGYTF.

The chain couples TRBV30 to TRBJ2-5; a weak D match, TRBD1 (5 bases). Trimming removed 1 base from V and 5 bases from J, with 14 bases in between. The CDR3 totals 14 residues. The V gene's germline CDR1 is GTSNPN and CDR2 SVGIG (reference sequence). The chain's CDR3 is CAWSGQGLGETQYF. CDR3 sequence (DNA): TGTGCCTGGAGTGGCCAGGGTTTGGGGGAGACCCAGTACTTC.

The rearrangement links TRBV6-1 to TRBJ2-7; 7 bases fit TRBD1. CDR1 MNHNS and CDR2 SASEGT come from the germline V gene. The V and J ends lost 4 bases and 2 bases, in that order; junction bases with no gene match: 5. The CDR3 consists of 14 residues. The CDR3, as DNA: TGTGCCAGCAGTGTAGGGACAGCTACCTACGAGCAGTACTTC. Encoded protein: CASSVGTATYEQYF.

V and J are TRBV28 and TRBJ2-7; 9 nucleotides agree with TRBD1. The germline V gene has CDR1 MDHEN and CDR2 SYDVKM. The CDR3 has 15 amino acids. The junction had 6 bases not matched to a gene; V was cut back by 6 bases and J by 0 bases. The CDR3 region is CASSRGTGSSYEQYF. CDR3 DNA: TGTGCCAGCAGCCGAGGGACAGGGAGCTCCTACGAGCAGTACTTC.

The table lists this clone with a few counts. This chain links TRBV19 with TRBJ1-2; TRBD1 matches at 9 bases. Germline CDR1 reads LNHDA; CDR2 reads SQIVND (reference sequence). CDR3 size: 16 residues. The J segment lost 1 base and the V segment lost 3 bases, leaving 6 bases of the junction unmatched. CDR3 sequence reads: CASSIGGTGLNYGYTF. As DNA, the CDR3 is TGTGCCAGTAGTATCGGCGGGACAGGGCTTAACTATGGCTACACCTTC.

CDR3 sequence (DNA): TGTGCCTGGAGTGTACTGATCGGAGCTGGAAACACCATATATTTT. Translating gives CAWSVLIGAGNTIYF. The chain combines TRBV30 with TRBJ1-3; no definite D call. The length of the CDR3 is 15 residues. Germline V gene data show CDR1 as GTSNPN and CDR2 as SVGIG (reference sequence). Trimming took off 0 bases at V and 2 bases at J, with 11 bases between the two ends.

The rearrangement joins TRBV2 to TRBJ2-5; 7 bases line up with TRBD1. The J call may be faulty, since TRBJ2-7 better matches the DNA end. Germline V lookup: CDR1 SNHLY, CDR2 FYNNEI. The CDR3 has 15 amino acids. The CDR3 protein is CASSVGTVSSYEQYF. CDR3 bases: TGTGCCAGCAGTGTCGGGACAGTTTCCTCCTACGAGCAGTACTTC.